This passage covers 11 T cell receptor beta chains from one sample sequenced in a study of blood T cell repertoires in COVID-19. Produced via immunoSEQ multiplex PCR; TCRdb's table is partial and in-frame only. The sample has hundreds of thousands of clones, 86% seen once. Source material: peripheral blood. These receptors all come from a woman aged 45-60 years with acute or convalescent COVID-19.

This chain connects TRBV25-1 to TRBJ1-1; TRBD1 is a possible D gene (6 bases). This CDR3 region has 17 residues. The germline CDR1 and CDR2 sequences are MGHDK and SYGVNS. V was trimmed by 1 base and J by 1 base, leaving 16 bases between them. CDR3 protein: CASSEFVRTARNTEAFF. CDR3 nucleotides: TGTGCCAGCAGTGAATTTGTACGGACAGCGAGGAACACTGAAGCTTTCTTT.

The rearrangement uses TRBV5-1 and TRBJ2-3, with 7 bases aligning to TRBD1. From germline, CDR1 is SGHRS and CDR2 YFSETQ. The V segment lost 0 bases and the J segment 2 bases; nucleotides outside the gene matches: 3. This CDR3 contains 15 residues. CDR3 region: CASSLGTGNTDTQYF. For the CDR3, the DNA is TGCGCCAGCAGCTTGGGGACAGGTAACACAGATACGCAGTATTTT.

V gene TRBV2 combines with J gene TRBJ2-5; the match to TRBD1 covers 11 bases. Germline CDR1 and CDR2: SNHLY and FYNNEI. Trimming took 3 bases from V and 5 from J; bases not matched to a gene: 5. This CDR3 is built from 15 residues. CDR3 in DNA: TGTGCCAGCAGTGACCGGACAGGGGGCAGGGAGACCCAGTACTTC. This gives the protein CASSDRTGGRETQYF.

This clone was seen ten or more times. In DNA form, the CDR3 reads TGTGCCAGCAGCTTGGTGGACACGGATTTCGGGCAGTATTTT. It is translated as CASSLVDTDFGQYF. The chain couples TRBV5-5 to TRBJ2-3; possible D gene TRBD1, 5 bases. CDR1 is SGHKS and CDR2 is YYEKEE in the germline V gene (reference sequence). The CDR3 is 14 amino acids. Trimming took off 0 bases at V and 11 bases at J, with 16 bases between the two ends.

The chain joins TRBV12-3 or TRBV12-4 to TRBJ1-2; D not resolved. The CDR3 is made up of 11 amino acids. Trimming shortened V by 3 bases and J by 7 bases, and 6 bases separated the two germline ends. The CDR3 spells CASSFSGGYTF. The CDR3 DNA sequence: TGTGCCAGCAGTTTTTCGGGTGGCTACACCTTC.

The chain has TRBV5-5 and TRBJ2-7, with 9 bases aligning to TRBD1. This CDR3 spans 17 amino acids. Germline assignment: CDR1 SGHKS and CDR2 YYEKEE (reference sequence). Trimming cost V 0 bases and J 2 bases; bases outside gene matches: 9. DNA of the CDR3: TGTGCCAGCAGCTTGGGGGACAGGGAGCCCCTTACCTACGAGCAGTACTTC. Its translation is CASSLGDREPLTYEQYF. Drawing the rest from reference TRBV5-5 and TRBJ2-7, the complete variable domain is DAGVTQSPTHLIKTRGQQVTLRCSPISGHKSVSWYQQVLGQGPQFIFQYYEKEERGRGNFPDRFSARQFPNYSSELNVNALLLGDSALYLCASSLGDREPLTYEQYFGPGTRLTVT.

V and J are TRBV5-1 and TRBJ1-5; maybe TRBD1 (6 bases). CDR1 is SGHRS and CDR2 is YFSETQ in the germline V gene. Trimming took off 0 bases at V and 5 bases at J, with 15 bases between the two ends. This CDR3 spans 16 amino acids. The DNA for the CDR3 is TGCGCCAGCAGCTTGGAAGGCGGACAGAGTTATCAGCCCCAGCATTTT. Translated: CASSLEGGQSYQPQHF.

The V and J genes are TRBV5-1 and TRBJ1-1; unclear D gene. Trimming stripped 3 bases from V and 1 base from J, with 13 bases between. Germline V gives CDR1 SGHRS, CDR2 YFSETQ. The CDR3 runs 15 residues. CDR3 region: CASSSGWVANTEAFF. CDR3 sequence (DNA): TGCGCCAGCAGCTCCGGTTGGGTAGCGAACACTGAAGCTTTCTTT.

The chain carries TRBV30 and TRBJ2-2; 9 bases agree with TRBD1. CDR3 size: 14 residues. V shed 3 bases and J 6 bases; nucleotides not matched to a gene: 5. Germline CDR1 reads GTSNPN; CDR2 reads SVGIG (reference sequence). The CDR3, as DNA: TGTGCCTGGAGGGGAAGACAGGGGGCCGGGGAGCTGTTTTTT. This translates into CAWRGRQGAGELFF.

The gene calls are TRBV30 and TRBJ2-3, with D possibly matching TRBD2 (5 bases). This CDR3 comprises 13 residues. With 2 bases removed from V and 3 bases from J, the gap between germline ends came to 9 bases. Germline values: CDR1 GTSNPN, CDR2 SVGIG (reference sequence). In DNA form, the CDR3 reads TGTGCCTGGAGTCGTCGGGGAACAGATACGCAGTATTTT. Translation gives CAWSRRGTDTQYF.

The V and J genes are TRBV6-5 and TRBJ2-7, with 7 bases lining up with TRBD1. The CDR3 consists of 14 residues. Looked up from germline, CDR1 is MNHEY and CDR2 is SVGAGI. V shed 6 bases, J shed 4 bases, and the junction held 9 bases outside the gene matches. CDR3 in DNA: TGTGCCAGCAGCCCCGGAACAGGGGAATACGAGCAGTACTTC. This codes for CASSPGTGEYEQYF.